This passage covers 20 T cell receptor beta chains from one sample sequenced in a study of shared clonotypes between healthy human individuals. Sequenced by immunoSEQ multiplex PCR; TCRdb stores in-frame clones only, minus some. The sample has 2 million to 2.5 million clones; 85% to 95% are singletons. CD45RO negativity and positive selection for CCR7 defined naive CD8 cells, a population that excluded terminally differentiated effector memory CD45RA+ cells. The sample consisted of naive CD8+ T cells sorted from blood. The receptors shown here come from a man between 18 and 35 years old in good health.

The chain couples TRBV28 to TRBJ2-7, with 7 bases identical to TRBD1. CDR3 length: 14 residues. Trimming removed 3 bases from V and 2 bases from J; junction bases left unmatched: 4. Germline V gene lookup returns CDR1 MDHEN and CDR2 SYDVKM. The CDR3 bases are TGTGCCAGCAGTTTTAAGGGACAGACCTACGAGCAGTACTTC. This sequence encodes CASSFKGQTYEQYF.

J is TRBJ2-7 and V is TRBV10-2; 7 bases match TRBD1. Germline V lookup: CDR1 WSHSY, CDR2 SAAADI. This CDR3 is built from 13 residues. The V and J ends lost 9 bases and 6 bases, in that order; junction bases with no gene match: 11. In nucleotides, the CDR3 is TGCGCCAGTCGACAGGGCTATACGCTCGAGCAGTACTTC. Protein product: CASRQGYTLEQYF.

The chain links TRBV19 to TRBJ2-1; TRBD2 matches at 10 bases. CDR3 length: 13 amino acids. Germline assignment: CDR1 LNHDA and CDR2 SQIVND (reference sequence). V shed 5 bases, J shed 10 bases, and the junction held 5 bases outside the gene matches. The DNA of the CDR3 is TGTGCCAGTAGTCCAAGACTAGCGGGCGAGCAGTTCTTC. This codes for CASSPRLAGEQFF.

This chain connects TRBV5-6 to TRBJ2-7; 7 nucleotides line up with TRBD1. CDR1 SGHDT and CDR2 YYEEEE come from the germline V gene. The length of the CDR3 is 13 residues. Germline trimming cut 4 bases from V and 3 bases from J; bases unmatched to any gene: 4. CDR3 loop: CASSRDSYYEQYF. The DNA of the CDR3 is TGTGCCAGCAGCCGGGACAGCTACTACGAGCAGTACTTC.

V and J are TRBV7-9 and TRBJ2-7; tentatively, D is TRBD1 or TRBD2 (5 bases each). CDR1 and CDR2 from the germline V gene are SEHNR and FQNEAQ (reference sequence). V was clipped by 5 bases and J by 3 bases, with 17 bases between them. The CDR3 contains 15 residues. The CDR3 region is CASSRPGRDLYEQYF. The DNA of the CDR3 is TGTGCCAGCAGCCGACCGGGACGAGATCTCTACGAGCAGTACTTC. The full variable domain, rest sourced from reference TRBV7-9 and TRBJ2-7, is DTGVSQNPRHKITKRGQNVTFRCDPISEHNRLYWYRQTLGQGPEFLTYFQNEAQLEKSRLLSDRFSAERPKGSFSTLEIQRTEQGDSAMYLCASSRPGRDLYEQYFGPGTRLTVT.

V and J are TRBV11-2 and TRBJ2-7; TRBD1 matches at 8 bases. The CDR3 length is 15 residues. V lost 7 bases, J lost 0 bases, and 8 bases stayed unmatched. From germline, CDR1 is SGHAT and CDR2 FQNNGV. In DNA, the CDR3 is TGTGCCAGCACCCTAGGACAGGGAACCTCCTACGAGCAGTACTTC. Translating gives CASTLGQGTSYEQYF.

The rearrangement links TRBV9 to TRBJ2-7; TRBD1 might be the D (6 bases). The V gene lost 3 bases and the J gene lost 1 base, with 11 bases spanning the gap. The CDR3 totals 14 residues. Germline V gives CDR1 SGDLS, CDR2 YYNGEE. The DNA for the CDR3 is TGTGCCAGCAGCGAGGCAGGGGCATCCTACGAGCAGTACTTC. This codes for CASSEAGASYEQYF.

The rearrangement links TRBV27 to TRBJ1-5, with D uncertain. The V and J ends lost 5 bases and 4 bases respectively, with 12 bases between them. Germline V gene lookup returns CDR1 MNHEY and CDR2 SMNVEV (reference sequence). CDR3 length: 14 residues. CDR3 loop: CASSPSDGNQPQHF. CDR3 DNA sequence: TGTGCCAGCAGTCCTAGCGACGGGAATCAGCCCCAGCATTTT.

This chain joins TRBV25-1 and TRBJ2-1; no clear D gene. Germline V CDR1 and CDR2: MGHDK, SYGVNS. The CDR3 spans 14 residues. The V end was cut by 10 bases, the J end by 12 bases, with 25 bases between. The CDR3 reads CATTGLSSLLGQFF. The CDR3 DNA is TGTGCCACCACCGGGCTATCAAGCCTTTTAGGGCAGTTCTTC.

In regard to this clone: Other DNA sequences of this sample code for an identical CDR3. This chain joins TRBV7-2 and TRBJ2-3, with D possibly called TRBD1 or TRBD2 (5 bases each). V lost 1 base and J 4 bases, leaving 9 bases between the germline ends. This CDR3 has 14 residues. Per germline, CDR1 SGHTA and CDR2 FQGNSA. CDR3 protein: CASSLVRGADTQYF. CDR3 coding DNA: TGTGCCAGCAGCTTAGTTCGGGGCGCAGATACGCAGTATTTT.

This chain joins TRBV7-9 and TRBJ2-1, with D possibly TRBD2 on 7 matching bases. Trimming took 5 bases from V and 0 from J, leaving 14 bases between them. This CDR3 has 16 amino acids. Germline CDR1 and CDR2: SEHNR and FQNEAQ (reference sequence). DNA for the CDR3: TGTGCCAGCAGCCCAGGGGAGGGAAGCTCCTACAATGAGCAGTTCTTC. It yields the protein CASSPGEGSSYNEQFF.

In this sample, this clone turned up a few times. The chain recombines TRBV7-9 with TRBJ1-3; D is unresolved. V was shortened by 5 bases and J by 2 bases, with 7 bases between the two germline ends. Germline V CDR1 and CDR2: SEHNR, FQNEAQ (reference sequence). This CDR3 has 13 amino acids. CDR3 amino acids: CASSPEPGNTIYF. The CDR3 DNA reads TGTGCCAGCAGCCCGGAACCTGGAAACACCATATATTTT.

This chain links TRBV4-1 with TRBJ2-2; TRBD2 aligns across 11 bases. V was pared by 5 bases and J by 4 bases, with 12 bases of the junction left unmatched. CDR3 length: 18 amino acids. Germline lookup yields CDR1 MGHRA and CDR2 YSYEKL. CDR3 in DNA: TGCGCCAGCAGCAACCAACAACTAGCGGGGGCCGTCACCGGGGAGCTGTTTTTT. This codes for CASSNQQLAGAVTGELFF.

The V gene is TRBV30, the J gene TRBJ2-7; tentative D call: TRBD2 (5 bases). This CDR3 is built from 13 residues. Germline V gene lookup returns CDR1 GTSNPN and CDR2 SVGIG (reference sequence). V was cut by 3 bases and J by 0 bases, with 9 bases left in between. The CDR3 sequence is CAWRRGSSYEQYF. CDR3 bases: TGTGCCTGGAGGAGAGGGTCCTCCTACGAGCAGTACTTC.

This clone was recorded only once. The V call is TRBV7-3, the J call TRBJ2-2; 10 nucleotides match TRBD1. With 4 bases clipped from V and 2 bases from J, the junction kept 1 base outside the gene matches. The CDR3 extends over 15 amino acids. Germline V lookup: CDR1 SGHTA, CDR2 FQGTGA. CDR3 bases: TGTGCCAGCAGCTGGACAGGGGGAAACACCGGGGAGCTGTTTTTT. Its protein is CASSWTGGNTGELFF.

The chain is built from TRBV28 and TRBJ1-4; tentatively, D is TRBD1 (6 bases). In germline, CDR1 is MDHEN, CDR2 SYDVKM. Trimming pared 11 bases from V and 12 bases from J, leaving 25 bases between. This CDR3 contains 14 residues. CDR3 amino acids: CAVTRGAPEDELFF. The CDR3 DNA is TGTGCCGTCACGCGGGGGGCCCCGGAGGATGAACTGTTTTTT.

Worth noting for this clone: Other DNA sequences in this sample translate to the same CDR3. DNA of the CDR3: TGTGCCAGCAGTGAATTGGGACAAGAGACCCAGTACTTC. Its protein product is CASSELGQETQYF. This sequence joins TRBV2 and TRBJ2-5; D uncertain. This CDR3 contains 13 residues. CDR1 and CDR2 from the germline V gene are SNHLY and FYNNEI. V was clipped by 2 bases and J by 2 bases, with 6 bases between them.

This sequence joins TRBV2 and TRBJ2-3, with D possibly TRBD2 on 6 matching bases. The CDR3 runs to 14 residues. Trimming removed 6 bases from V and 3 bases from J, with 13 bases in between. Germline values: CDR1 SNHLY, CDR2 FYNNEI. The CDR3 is CASRETGVTDTQYF. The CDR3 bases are TGTGCCAGCAGGGAGACGGGAGTGACAGATACGCAGTATTTT.

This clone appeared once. CDR3 coding DNA: TGCGCCAGCAGCCAAGGACAGGGAGGAAGTAACTATGGCTACACCTTC. Translation: CASSQGQGGSNYGYTF. The V call is TRBV4-3, the J call TRBJ1-2, with TRBD1 matching 7 bases. Germline CDR1 and CDR2: LGHNA and YSLEER. This CDR3 is 16 amino acids long. The V segment lost 1 base and the J segment 1 base; nucleotides outside the gene matches: 6.

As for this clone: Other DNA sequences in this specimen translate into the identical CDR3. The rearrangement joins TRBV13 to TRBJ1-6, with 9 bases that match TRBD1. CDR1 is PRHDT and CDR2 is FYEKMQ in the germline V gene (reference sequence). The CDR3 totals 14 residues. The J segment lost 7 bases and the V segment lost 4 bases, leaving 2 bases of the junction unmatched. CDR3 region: CASSSGTGNSPLHF. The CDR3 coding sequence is TGTGCCAGCAGCTCCGGGACAGGGAATTCACCCCTCCACTTT.